This T cell receptor (beta chain) was sequenced during a study of shared clonotypes between healthy human individuals. This clone was recorded a few times. Other DNA sequences in this sample translate to the same CDR3. The CDR3 is made up of 13 amino acids. Per germline, CDR1 SGDLS and CDR2 YYNGEE. Between the trimmed V and J ends, which lost 0 bases and 4 bases, there was a span of 5 bases. 200 to 250 ng DNA, 25,000 to 35,000 T cell genomes, went into each sorted-subset replicate PCR. The protocol was immunoSEQ multiplex PCR, while the TCRdb copy is restricted to in-frame clones and leaves out a portion. This sample has 950,000 to 1,300,000 clones, with under 80% found just once.

The source of this sequence is a young man in good health. The chain links TRBV9 to TRBJ2-1; unclear D gene. Sequences were obtained from memory CD4+ T cells sorted from blood. Subset denoted: CD45RA-negative fraction. The CDR3 region is CASSVEGYNEQFF. The CDR3 nucleotides are TGTGCCAGCAGCGTAGAAGGTTACAATGAGCAGTTCTTC.